This TCR beta chain was recovered during a study of blood T cell repertoires in COVID-19. Assay: immunoSEQ multiplex PCR; the TCRdb copy retains only in-frame clones and omits some. The sample has 20,000 to 30,000 clones; 94% are singletons. This TCR was sampled from a human donor with active COVID-19. The donor label of this sample is uncertain. Input material: peripheral blood.

CDR3 amino acids: CASSNRGIYNEQFF. CDR3 DNA sequence: TGTGCCAGCAGCAACAGGGGGATTTACAATGAGCAGTTCTTC. The chain links TRBV21-1 to TRBJ2-1; the table's D call, TRBD1, has no DNA check behind it. TRBV21-1 is tagged as a pseudogene. The CDR3 length is 14 residues.